This T cell receptor (beta chain) derives from a study of cytomegalovirus exposure and HLA in healthy donors. Whole-study results and caveats: Across donors, presence/absence analyses took sequencing depth to be roughly uniform.

Worth noting for this clone: Its antigen is not identified.

The CDR3 contains 14 residues. From germline, CDR1 is SGHVS and CDR2 FQNEAQ. V was shortened by 5 bases and J by 5 bases, with 12 bases between the two germline ends. The study ran its PCR with 60 Vbeta and 13 Jbeta primers. Clones were sequenced by immunoSEQ multiplex PCR, and TCRdb holds only the in-frame ones, with some missing. The repertoire holds about 94,000 clones, with roughly 80% as singletons. The J gene is TRBJ1-4, the V gene TRBV7-8; tentatively, D is TRBD1 (6 bases). The receptor's source is a man aged 40-49 years in good health and CMV-seropositive. Source material: PBMCs. DNA of the CDR3: TGTGCCAGCAGCACCCGGGACAAAAATGAAAAACTGTTTTTT. This gives the protein CASSTRDKNEKLFF.